This is a list of T cell receptor beta chains from one sample in a study of OX40 agonist ivuxolimab in advanced cancers. Libraries were prepared by immunoSEQ multiplex PCR; TCRdb keeps only in-frame clonotypes and omits some of them. Of 57,000 or so clones detected, roughly 90% appear once; the ten largest clones hold 0.62%. Sequenced here: CD4+ or CD8+ T cells sorted from blood, sampled in a trial of the OX40 agonist ivuxolimab. The receptors come from an adult with an advanced solid tumor such as melanoma, head and neck, liver or kidney cancer. The CDR3 runs from the conserved cysteine through the conserved F or W. A D gene is named only where the DNA matches it firmly. Not every row has a clone size; where given, it reads once, few, many or a size class.

abundance	d_gene	v_gene	j_gene	CDR3nt	CDR3aa
.	.	TRBV19	TRBJ1-4	TGTGCCAGTAGTATATCGCCGGGGGGACTCGAAAAACTGTTTTTT	CASSISPGGLEKLFF
.	TRBD2	TRBV15	TRBJ2-7	TGTGCCACCAGCAGAGATACGGTCCGCGGGGGGTTTCCCTACGAGCAGTACTTC	CATSRDTVRGGFPYEQYF
.	.	TRBV15	TRBJ2-5	TGTGCCACCAGCAGAGATAGTTGGGCCAAAGAGACCCAGTACTTC	CATSRDSWAKETQYF
.	TRBD2	TRBV6-5	TRBJ2-3	TGTGCCAGCAGTTACTCAGCGGGAGGGCTGGGAGATACGCAGTATTTT	CASSYSAGGLGDTQYF
.	.	TRBV23-1	TRBJ1-4	TGCGCCAGTCTTACGGGGGGCCCGATTGCAACTAATGAAAAACTGTTTTTT	CASLTGGPIATNEKLFF
.	.	TRBV6-1	TRBJ2-5	TGTGCCAGCAGTGAAAGAGGGTGGAACAGAGAGACCCAGTACTTC	CASSERGWNRETQYF
once	.	TRBV18	TRBJ2-4	TGTGCCAGCTCACCAACGACAGGGAGGGACATTCAGTACTTC	CASSPTTGRDIQYF
.	TRBD2	TRBV6-1	TRBJ2-1	TGTGCCAGCCTCGGACTAGCCGGATACAATGAGCAGTTCTTC	CASLGLAGYNEQFF
.	.	TRBV15	TRBJ1-4	TGTGCCACCAGGGGGGTAGGAAATGAAAAACTGTTTTTT	CATRGVGNEKLFF
.	TRBD1	TRBV6-5	TRBJ2-5	TGTGCCAGCAGTTACCCGACAGGGGGTGTGGAGACCCAGTACTTC	CASSYPTGGVETQYF
.	TRBD1	TRBV6-5	TRBJ1-4	TGTGCCAGCAGCCCGACAGGGGGGGCAGGTGAAAAACTGTTTTTT	CASSPTGGAGEKLFF
.	.	TRBV10-3	TRBJ2-4	TGTGCCATCAGTGAAGGAGGAGGGAACATTCAGTACTTC	CAISEGGGNIQYF
.	TRBD1	TRBV9	TRBJ2-7	TGTGCCAGCGGACAGGGGTCCTACGAGCAGTACTTC	CASGQGSYEQYF
.	TRBD1	TRBV19	TRBJ1-2	TGTGCCAGTAGTATAACAGGGGACTATGGCTACACCTTC	CASSITGDYGYTF
.	TRBD1	TRBV11-1	TRBJ1-1	TGTGCCAGCAGCCCCAGACAGGGGAACACTGAAGCTTTCTTT	CASSPRQGNTEAFF
once	.	TRBV30	TRBJ1-1	TGTGCCTGTACGAGGGGAGGGAACACTGAAGCTTTCTTT	CACTRGGNTEAFF
.	.	TRBV6-1	TRBJ2-2	TGTGCCAGCAGTGAATACCCGAACACCGGGGAGCTGTTTTTT	CASSEYPNTGELFF
.	TRBD1	TRBV6-6	TRBJ1-2	TGTGCCAGCAATGCCGGGACAGCAATTGGCTACACCTTC	CASNAGTAIGYTF
.	.	TRBV19	TRBJ1-2	TGTGCCAGTACCACAGGGCCCCTAGGGAGCGGCTACACCTTC	CASTTGPLGSGYTF
.	TRBD2	TRBV9	TRBJ2-3	TGTGCCAGCAGCGTTCGTAGCGGGGGCGGGGACGATACGCAGTATTTT	CASSVRSGGGDDTQYF
.	TRBD1	TRBV5-1	TRBJ1-1	TGCGCCAGCCGGACAGGGGGCGCGGGGGACACTGAAGCTTTCTTT	CASRTGGAGDTEAFF
.	.	TRBV7-3	TRBJ2-1	TGTGCCAGCAGCTTGGCGGGGAGTTATAACAATGAGCAGTTCTTC	CASSLAGSYNNEQFF
.	TRBD2	TRBV11-1	TRBJ2-5	TGTGCCAGCAGCTCACGGACTAGCGGGGGCCAAGAGACCCAGTACTTC	CASSSRTSGGQETQYF